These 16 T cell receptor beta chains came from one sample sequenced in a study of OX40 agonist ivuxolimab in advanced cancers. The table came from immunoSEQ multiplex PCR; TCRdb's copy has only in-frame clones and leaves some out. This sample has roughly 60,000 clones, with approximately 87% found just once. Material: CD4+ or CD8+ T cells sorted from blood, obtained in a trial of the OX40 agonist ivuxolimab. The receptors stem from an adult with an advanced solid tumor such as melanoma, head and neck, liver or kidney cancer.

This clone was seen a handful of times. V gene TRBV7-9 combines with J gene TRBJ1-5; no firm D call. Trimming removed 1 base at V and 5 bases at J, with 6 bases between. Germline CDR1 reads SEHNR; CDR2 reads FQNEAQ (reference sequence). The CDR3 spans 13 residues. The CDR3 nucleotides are TGTGCCAGCAGCTTAGGCAGCCATCAGCCCCAGCATTTT. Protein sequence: CASSLGSHQPQHF.

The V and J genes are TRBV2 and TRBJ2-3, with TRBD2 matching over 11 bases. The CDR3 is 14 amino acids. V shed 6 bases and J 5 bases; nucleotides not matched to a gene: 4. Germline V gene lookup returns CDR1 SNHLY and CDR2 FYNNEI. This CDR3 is CASRITSGGDTQYF. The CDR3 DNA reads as TGTGCCAGCAGGATAACTAGCGGGGGAGATACGCAGTATTTT.

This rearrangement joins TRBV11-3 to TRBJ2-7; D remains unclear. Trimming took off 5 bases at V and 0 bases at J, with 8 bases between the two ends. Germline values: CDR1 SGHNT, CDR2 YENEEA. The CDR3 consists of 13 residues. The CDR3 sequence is CASSPAASYEQYF. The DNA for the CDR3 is TGTGCCAGCAGCCCGGCGGCCTCCTACGAGCAGTACTTC.

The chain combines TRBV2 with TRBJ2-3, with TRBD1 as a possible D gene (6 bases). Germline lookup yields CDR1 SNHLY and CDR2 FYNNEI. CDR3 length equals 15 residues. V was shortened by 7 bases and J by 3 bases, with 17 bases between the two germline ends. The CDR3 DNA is TGTGCCAGCACATACACAGGGTTTCGTACAGATACGCAGTATTTT. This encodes CASTYTGFRTDTQYF.

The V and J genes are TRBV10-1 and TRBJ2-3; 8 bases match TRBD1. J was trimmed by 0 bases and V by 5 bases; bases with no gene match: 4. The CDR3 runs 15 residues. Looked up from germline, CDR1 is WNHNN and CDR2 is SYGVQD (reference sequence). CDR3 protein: CASSSRTGSTDTQYF. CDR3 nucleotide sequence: TGCGCCAGCAGTTCCAGGACAGGGAGCACAGATACGCAGTATTTT.

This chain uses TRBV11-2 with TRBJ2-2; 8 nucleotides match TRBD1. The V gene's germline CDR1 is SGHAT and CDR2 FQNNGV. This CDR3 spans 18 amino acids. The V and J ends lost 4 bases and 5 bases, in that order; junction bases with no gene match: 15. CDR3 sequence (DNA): TGTGCCAGCAGCTCTTTACGGTCGGACAGGGAGTGGACCGGGGAGCTGTTTTTT. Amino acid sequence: CASSSLRSDREWTGELFF.

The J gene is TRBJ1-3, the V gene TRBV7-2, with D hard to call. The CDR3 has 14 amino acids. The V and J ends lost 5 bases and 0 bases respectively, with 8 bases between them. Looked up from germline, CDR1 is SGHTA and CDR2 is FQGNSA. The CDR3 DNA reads TGTGCCAGCAGCCGGCTTTTCTCTGGAAACACCATATATTTT. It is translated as CASSRLFSGNTIYF.

The CDR3 region is CAISDSGGPYNEQFF. CDR3 DNA: TGTGCCATCAGTGACTCGGGAGGGCCTTACAATGAGCAGTTCTTC. The V gene is TRBV10-3, the J gene TRBJ2-1, with 8 bases fitting TRBD2. With 3 bases clipped from V and 4 bases from J, the junction kept 5 bases outside the gene matches. This CDR3 spans 15 amino acids. Germline values: CDR1 ENHRY, CDR2 SYGVKD.

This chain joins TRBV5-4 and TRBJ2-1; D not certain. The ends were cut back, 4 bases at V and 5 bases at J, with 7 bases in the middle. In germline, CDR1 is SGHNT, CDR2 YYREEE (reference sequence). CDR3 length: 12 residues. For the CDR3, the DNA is TGTGCCAGCAGCCGATGGAACAATGAGCAGTTCTTC. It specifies CASSRWNNEQFF.

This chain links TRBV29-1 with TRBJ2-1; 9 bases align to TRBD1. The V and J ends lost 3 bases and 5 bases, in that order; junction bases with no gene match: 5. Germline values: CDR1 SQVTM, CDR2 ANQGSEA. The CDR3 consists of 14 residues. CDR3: CSVERGTGNNEQFF. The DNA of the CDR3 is TGCAGCGTTGAGAGAGGGACAGGGAACAATGAGCAGTTCTTC.

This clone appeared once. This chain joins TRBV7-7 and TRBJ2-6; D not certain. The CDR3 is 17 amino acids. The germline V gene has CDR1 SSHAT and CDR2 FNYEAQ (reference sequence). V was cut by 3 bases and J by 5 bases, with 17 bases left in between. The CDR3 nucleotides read TGTGCCAGCAGCTTTCTTCTGCCACAAAGTCGGGCCAACGTCCTGACTTTC. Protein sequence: CASSFLLPQSRANVLTF.

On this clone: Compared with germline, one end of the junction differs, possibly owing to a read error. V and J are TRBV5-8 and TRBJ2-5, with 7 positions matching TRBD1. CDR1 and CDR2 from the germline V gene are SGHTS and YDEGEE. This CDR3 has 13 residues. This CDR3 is CASSWDRQEAQYF. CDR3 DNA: TGTGCCAGCAGCTGGGACAGACAAGAGGCCCAGTACTTC. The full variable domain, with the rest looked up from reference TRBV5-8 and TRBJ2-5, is EAGVTQSPTHLIKTRGQQATLRCSPISGHTSVYWYQQALGLGLQFLLWYDEGEERNRGNFPPRFSGRQFPNYSSELNVNALELEDSALYLCASSWDRQEAQYFGPGTRLLVL.

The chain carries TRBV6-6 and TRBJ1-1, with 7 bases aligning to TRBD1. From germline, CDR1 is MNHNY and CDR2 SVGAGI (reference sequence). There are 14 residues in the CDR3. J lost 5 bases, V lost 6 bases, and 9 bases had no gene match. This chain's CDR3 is CASSQQGSSTEAFF. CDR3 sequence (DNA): TGTGCCAGCAGCCAACAGGGGAGTTCGACTGAAGCTTTCTTT.

CDR3 sequence (DNA): TGTGCCAGCAGCGTTGGACTAGCGAATACCTACGAGCAGTACTTC. Amino acid sequence: CASSVGLANTYEQYF. This sequence joins TRBV11-3 and TRBJ2-7, with 9 bases fitting TRBD2. The V segment lost 5 bases and the J segment 2 bases; nucleotides outside the gene matches: 7. Germline values: CDR1 SGHNT, CDR2 YENEEA. The CDR3 is 15 residues long.

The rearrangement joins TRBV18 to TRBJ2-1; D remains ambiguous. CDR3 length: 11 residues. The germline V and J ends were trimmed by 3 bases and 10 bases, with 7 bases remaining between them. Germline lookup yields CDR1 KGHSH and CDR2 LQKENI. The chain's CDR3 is CASSPKEEQFF. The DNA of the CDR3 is TGTGCCAGCTCACCCAAGGAAGAGCAGTTCTTC.

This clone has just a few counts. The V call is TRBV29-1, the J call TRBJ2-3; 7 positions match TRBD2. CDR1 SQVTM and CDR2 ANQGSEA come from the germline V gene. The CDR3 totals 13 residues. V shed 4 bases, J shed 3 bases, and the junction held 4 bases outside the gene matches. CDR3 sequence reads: CSVGGSGTDTQYF. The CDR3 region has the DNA TGCAGCGTTGGGGGTAGCGGGACAGATACGCAGTATTTT.